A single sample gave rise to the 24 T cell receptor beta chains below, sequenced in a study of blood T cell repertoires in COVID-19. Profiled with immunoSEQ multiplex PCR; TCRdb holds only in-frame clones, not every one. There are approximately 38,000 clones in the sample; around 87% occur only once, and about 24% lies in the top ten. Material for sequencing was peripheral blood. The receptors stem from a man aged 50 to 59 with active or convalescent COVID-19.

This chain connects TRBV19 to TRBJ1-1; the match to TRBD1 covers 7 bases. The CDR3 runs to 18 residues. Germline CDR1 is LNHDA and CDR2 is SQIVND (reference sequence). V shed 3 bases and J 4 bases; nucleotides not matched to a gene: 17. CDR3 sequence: CASSMSPHLTGWSTEAFF. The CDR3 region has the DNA TGTGCCAGTAGTATGTCCCCGCACTTGACAGGGTGGAGCACTGAAGCTTTCTTT.

CDR3 nucleotides: TGTGCCAGCAGCCATCGGGACAGGGGAGGGGTACACTATGGCTACACCTTC. Amino acid sequence: CASSHRDRGGVHYGYTF. This rearrangement joins TRBV14 to TRBJ1-2; TRBD1 agrees at 10 bases. Germline CDR1 SGHDN, CDR2 FVKESK. V lost 3 bases and J lost 3; bases outside the gene matches: 10. This CDR3 comprises 17 residues.

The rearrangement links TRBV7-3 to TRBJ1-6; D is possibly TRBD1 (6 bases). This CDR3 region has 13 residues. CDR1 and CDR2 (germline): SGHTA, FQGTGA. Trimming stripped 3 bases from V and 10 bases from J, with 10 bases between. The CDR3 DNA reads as TGTGCCAGCAGCTTCGGTCAGGGGTCACCCCTCCACTTT. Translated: CASSFGQGSPLHF.

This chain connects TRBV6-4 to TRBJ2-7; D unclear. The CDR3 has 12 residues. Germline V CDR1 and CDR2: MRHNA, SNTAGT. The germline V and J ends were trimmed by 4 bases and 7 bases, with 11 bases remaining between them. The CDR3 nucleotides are TGTGCCAGCAGTGTAAGGAGTGCTGAGCAGTACGTC. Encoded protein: CASSVRSAEQYV.

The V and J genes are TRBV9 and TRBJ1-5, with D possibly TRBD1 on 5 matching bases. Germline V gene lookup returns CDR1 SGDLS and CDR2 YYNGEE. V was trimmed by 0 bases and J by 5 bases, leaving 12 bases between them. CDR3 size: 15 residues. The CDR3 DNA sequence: TGTGCCAGCAGCGTAGGGTCGGGGGTCGATCAGCCCCAGCATTTT. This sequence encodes CASSVGSGVDQPQHF.

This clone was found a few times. The CDR3 DNA reads as TGTGCCATCAGAGCCTTGACAGCCGGGAACACCATATATTTT. This codes for CAIRALTAGNTIYF. The genes are TRBV10-3 and TRBJ1-3, with D possibly being TRBD1 (5 bases). CDR1 is ENHRY, CDR2 SYGVKD, per germline. V lost 6 bases and J lost 7, with 16 bases in between. The length of the CDR3 is 14 residues.

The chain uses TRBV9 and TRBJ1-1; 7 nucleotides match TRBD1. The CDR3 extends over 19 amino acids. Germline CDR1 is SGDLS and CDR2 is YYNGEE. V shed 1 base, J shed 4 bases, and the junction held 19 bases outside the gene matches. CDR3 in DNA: TGTGCCAGCAGCGTAAGGCCCCCTGGAGGGGGCGCGGGGAGCACTGAAGCTTTCTTT. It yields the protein CASSVRPPGGGAGSTEAFF. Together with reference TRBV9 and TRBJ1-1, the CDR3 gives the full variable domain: DSGVTQTPKHLITATGQRVTLRCSPRSGDLSVYWYQQSLDQGLQFLIQYYNGEERAKGNILERFSAQQFPDLHSELNLSSLELGDSALYFCASSVRPPGGGAGSTEAFFGQGTRLTVV.

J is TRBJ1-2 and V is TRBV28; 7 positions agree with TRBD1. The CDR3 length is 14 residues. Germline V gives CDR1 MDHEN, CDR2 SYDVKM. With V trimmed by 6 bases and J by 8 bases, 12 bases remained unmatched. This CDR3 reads CASSPTGFDWGYTF. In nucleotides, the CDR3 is TGTGCCAGCAGCCCGACAGGGTTTGATTGGGGCTACACCTTC.

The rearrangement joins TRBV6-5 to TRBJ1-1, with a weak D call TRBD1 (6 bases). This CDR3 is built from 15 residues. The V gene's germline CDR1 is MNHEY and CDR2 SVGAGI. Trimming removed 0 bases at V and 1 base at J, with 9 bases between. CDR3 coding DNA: TGTGCCAGCAGTTACTCAGAGACAGGGAACACTGAAGCTTTCTTT. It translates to CASSYSETGNTEAFF.

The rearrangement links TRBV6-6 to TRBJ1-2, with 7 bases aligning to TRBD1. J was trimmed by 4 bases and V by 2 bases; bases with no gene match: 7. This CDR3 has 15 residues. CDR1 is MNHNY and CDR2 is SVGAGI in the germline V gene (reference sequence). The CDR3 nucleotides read TGTGCCAGCAGTTACACGACAGGGTCCGGCTATGGCTACACCTTC. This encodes CASSYTTGSGYGYTF.

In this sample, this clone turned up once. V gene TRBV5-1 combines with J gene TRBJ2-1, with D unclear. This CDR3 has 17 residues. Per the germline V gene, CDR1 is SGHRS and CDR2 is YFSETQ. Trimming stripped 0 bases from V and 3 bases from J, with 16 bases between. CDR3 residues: CASSLALDRTGYNEQFF. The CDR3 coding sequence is TGCGCCAGCAGCTTGGCTCTCGACCGCACGGGCTACAATGAGCAGTTCTTC.

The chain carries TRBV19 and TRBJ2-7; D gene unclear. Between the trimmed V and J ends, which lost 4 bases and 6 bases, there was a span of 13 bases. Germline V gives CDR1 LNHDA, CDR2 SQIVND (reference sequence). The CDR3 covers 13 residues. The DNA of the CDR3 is TGTGCCAGTAGTACCGCGTTTCTGCTCGAGCAGTACTTC. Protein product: CASSTAFLLEQYF.

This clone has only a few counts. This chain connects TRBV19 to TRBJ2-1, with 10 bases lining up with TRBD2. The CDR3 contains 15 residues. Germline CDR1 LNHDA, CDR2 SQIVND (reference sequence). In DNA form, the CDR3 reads TGTCCCACACAAGGAGAGCGGGGGGGGGACAATGAGCAGTTCTTC. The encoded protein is CPTQGERGGDNEQFF. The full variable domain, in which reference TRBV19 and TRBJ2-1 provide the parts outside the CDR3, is DGGITQSPKYLFRKEGQNVTLSCEQNLNHDAMYWYRQDPGQGLRLIYYSQIVNDFQKGDIAEGYSVSREKKESFPLTVTSAQKNPTAFYLCPTQGERGGDNEQFFGPGTRLTVL.

CDR3 amino acids: CASSLSWGGNQPQHF. The DNA of the CDR3 is TGTGCCAGCAGTTTATCGTGGGGGGGGAATCAGCCCCAGCATTTT. The chain uses TRBV27 and TRBJ1-5, with D perhaps matching TRBD1 (5 bases). V lost 0 bases to trimming and J lost 4 bases, with 10 bases between them. This CDR3 comprises 15 residues. Germline-derived CDR1 and CDR2 are MNHEY and SMNVEV (reference sequence).

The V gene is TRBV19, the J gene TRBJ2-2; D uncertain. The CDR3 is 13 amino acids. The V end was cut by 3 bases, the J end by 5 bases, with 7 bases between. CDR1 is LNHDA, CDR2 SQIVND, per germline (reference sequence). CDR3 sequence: CASSIEATGELFF. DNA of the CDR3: TGTGCCAGTAGTATTGAAGCGACCGGGGAGCTGTTTTTT.

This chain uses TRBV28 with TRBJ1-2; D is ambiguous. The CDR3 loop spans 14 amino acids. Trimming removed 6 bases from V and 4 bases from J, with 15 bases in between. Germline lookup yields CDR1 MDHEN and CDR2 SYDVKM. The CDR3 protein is CASREPLAGYGYTF. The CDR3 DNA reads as TGTGCCAGCAGAGAACCGCTAGCGGGCTATGGCTACACCTTC.

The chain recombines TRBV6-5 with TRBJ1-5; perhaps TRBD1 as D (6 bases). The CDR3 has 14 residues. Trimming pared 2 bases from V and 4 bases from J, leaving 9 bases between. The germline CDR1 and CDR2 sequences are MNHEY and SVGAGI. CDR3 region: CASSYTGQNQPQHF. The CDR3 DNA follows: TGTGCCAGCAGTTACACAGGGCAGAATCAGCCCCAGCATTTT.

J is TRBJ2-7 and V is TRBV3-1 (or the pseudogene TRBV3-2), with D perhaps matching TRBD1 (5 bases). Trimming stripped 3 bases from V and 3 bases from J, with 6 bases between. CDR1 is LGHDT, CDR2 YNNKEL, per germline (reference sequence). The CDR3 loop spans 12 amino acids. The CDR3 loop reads CASSQDNYEQYF. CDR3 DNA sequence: TGTGCCAGCAGCCAGGACAACTACGAGCAGTACTTC.

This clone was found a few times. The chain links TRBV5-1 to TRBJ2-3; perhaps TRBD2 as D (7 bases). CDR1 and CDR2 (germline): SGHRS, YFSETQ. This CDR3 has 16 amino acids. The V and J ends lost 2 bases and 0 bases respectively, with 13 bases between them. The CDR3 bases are TGCGCCAGCAGCTTTACAGGGAGGGTGAGCACAGATACGCAGTATTTT. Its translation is CASSFTGRVSTDTQYF.

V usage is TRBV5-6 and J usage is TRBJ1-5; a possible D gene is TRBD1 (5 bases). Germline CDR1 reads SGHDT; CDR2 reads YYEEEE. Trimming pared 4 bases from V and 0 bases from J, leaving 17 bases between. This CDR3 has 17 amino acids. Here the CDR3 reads CASSRRTGVDSNQPQHF. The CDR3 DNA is TGTGCCAGCAGCCGTCGAACGGGGGTGGATAGCAATCAGCCCCAGCATTTT.

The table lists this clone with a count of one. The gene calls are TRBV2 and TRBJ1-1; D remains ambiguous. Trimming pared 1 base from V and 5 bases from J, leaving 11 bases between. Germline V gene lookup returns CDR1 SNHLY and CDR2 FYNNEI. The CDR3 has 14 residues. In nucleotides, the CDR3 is TGTGCCAGCAGTGAAGACAGCCGGGGAACTGAAGCTTTCTTT. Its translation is CASSEDSRGTEAFF.

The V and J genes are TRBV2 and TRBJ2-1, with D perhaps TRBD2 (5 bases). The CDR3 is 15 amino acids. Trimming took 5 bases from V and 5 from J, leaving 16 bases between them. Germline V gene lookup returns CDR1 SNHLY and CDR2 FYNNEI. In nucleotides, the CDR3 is TGTGCCAGCAGTCAAAGCCGGGGAGTAAACAATGAGCAGTTCTTC. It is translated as CASSQSRGVNNEQFF.

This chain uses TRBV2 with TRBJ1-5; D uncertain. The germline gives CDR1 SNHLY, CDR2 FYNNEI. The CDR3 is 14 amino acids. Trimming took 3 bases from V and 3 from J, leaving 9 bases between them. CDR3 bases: TGTGCCAGCAGTGAGGGCACCTACAATCAGCCCCAGCATTTT. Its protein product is CASSEGTYNQPQHF.

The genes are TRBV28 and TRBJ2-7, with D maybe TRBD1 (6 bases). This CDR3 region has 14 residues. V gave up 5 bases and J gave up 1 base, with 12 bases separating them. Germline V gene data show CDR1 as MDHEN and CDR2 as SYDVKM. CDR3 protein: CASSKGGVSYEQYV. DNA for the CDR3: TGTGCCAGCAGTAAAGGGGGAGTGTCCTACGAGCAGTACGTC.